One and the same sample provided the 31 T cell receptor beta chains below, sequenced in a study of blood T cell repertoires in COVID-19 (dated by TCRdb to 2019 to 2021). To prepare the library, the immunoSEQ multiplex PCR assay was applied. TCRdb re-hosts the immuneACCESS table, in-frame sequences only. Its copies lack some clones; in the studies checked, an unresolved V gene accounts for under half of them, and the cause for the rest is not known. Within this sample are some 200,000 clones, with roughly nine tenths of them counted one time only. The ten largest clones capture 3% to 3.5% of the sample. What was sequenced was PBMCs or T cells enriched from blood (not recorded which). The source of these receptors is a woman in her forties or fifties in a cohort exposed to, infected with or recovered from COVID-19 (not recorded which).

The chain carries TRBV7-2 and TRBJ2-1; 11 bases match TRBD2. The CDR3 spans 16 residues. With V trimmed by 1 base and J by 12 bases, 11 bases remained unmatched. Germline V gene data show CDR1 as SGHTA and CDR2 as FQGNSA. The CDR3 DNA follows: TGTGCCAGCAGCTTAGAACCGGGACTAGCGGTTTCGAGGCAGTTCTTC. Translating gives CASSLEPGLAVSRQFF. Looking up the rest from reference TRBV7-2 and TRBJ2-1 gives the full variable domain: GAGVSQSPSNKVTEKGKDVELRCDPISGHTALYWYRQSLGQGLEFLIYFQGNSAPDKSGLPSDRFSAERTGGSVSTLTIQRTQQEDSAVYLCASSLEPGLAVSRQFFGPGTRLTVL.

The chain employs TRBV2 and TRBJ1-2, with D possibly being TRBD1 (6 bases). Germline CDR1 SNHLY, CDR2 FYNNEI. CDR3 size: 13 residues. Trimming removed 4 bases from V and 12 bases from J, with 18 bases in between. In nucleotides, the CDR3 is TGTGCCAGCAGTGGCGAGAGGGGATGGGGGCACACCTTC. Protein product: CASSGERGWGHTF.

The CDR3 here is CASSGQQETQYF. For the CDR3, the DNA is TGTGCCAGCTCAGGACAGCAAGAGACCCAGTACTTC. V is TRBV2 and J is TRBJ2-5; a weak D match, TRBD1 (6 bases). Germline V gives CDR1 SNHLY, CDR2 FYNNEI. The germline V and J ends were trimmed by 8 bases and 2 bases, with 9 bases remaining between them. The CDR3 is 12 amino acids.

This chain connects TRBV19 to TRBJ1-1, with 8 bases identical to TRBD1. CDR1 and CDR2 (germline): LNHDA, SQIVND (reference sequence). Trimming took 3 bases from V and 6 from J; bases not matched to a gene: 6. This CDR3 region has 14 residues. For the CDR3, the DNA is TGTGCCAGTAGTATTTACCAACAGGGGGCTGAAGCTTTCTTT. It specifies CASSIYQQGAEAFF.

The V and J genes are TRBV5-1 and TRBJ2-7, with 11 bases identical to TRBD2. The V segment lost 2 bases and the J segment 6 bases; nucleotides outside the gene matches: 4. There are 14 residues in the CDR3. Germline CDR1 reads SGHRS; CDR2 reads YFSETQ. The CDR3 sequence is CASSFVAGGSEQYF. In DNA, the CDR3 is TGCGCCAGCAGCTTTGTAGCGGGGGGGTCCGAGCAGTACTTC.

This chain connects TRBV10-3 to TRBJ1-2, with a tentative D call TRBD1 (5 bases). CDR1 ENHRY and CDR2 SYGVKD come from the germline V gene. The CDR3 is 15 amino acids. Trimming took 6 bases from V and 6 from J, leaving 20 bases between them. CDR3 sequence: CAISTDPDRENGYTF. The CDR3 nucleotides read TGTGCCATCAGCACCGATCCCGACAGAGAGAATGGCTACACCTTC.

The V call is TRBV5-6, the J call TRBJ1-2; tentatively, D is TRBD1 (5 bases). CDR3 size: 14 residues. V was trimmed by 2 bases and J by 5 bases, leaving 13 bases between them. Germline V lookup: CDR1 SGHDT, CDR2 YYEEEE. As DNA, the CDR3 is TGTGCCAGCAGCTTCAATAGGGGATCTTATGGCTACACCTTC. The encoded protein is CASSFNRGSYGYTF. The entire variable domain, with the rest obtained from reference TRBV5-6 and TRBJ1-2, is as follows: DAGVTQSPTHLIKTRGQQVTLRCSPKSGHDTVSWYQQALGQGPQFIFQYYEEEERQRGNFPDRFSGHQFPNYSSELNVNALLLGDSALYLCASSFNRGSYGYTFGSGTRLTVV.

This chain uses TRBV5-6 with TRBJ2-1; TRBD2 is a possible D gene (6 bases). Germline V CDR1 and CDR2: SGHDT, YYEEEE. The CDR3 contains 15 residues. The ends were cut back, 0 bases at V and 9 bases at J, with 16 bases in the middle. CDR3 DNA: TGTGCCAGCAGCTTGGGGGCGGGACCTAACGCTGAGCAGTTCTTC. It is translated as CASSLGAGPNAEQFF.

The chain recombines TRBV21-1 with TRBJ1-5; TRBD1, the table's D call, was not compared with the DNA. TRBV21-1 represents a pseudogene. This CDR3 has 18 amino acids. The CDR3 reads CASSRNRGQGLSNQPQHF. The CDR3 DNA sequence: TGTGCCAGCAGCAGAAACAGGGGACAGGGTCTTAGCAATCAGCCCCAGCATTTT.

The chain links TRBV2 to TRBJ2-2, with a possible D match to TRBD2 (5 bases). The CDR3 is made up of 13 amino acids. CDR1 is SNHLY, CDR2 FYNNEI, per germline. V shed 1 base and J shed 5 bases, with 5 bases lying between them. CDR3 sequence: CASSEGRTGELFF. In DNA form, the CDR3 reads TGTGCCAGCAGTGAAGGGAGGACCGGGGAGCTGTTTTTT.

The rearrangement links TRBV5-4 to TRBJ1-2, with TRBD1 matching 12 bases. Germline CDR1 reads SGHNT; CDR2 reads YYREEE (reference sequence). This CDR3 has 16 amino acids. J gave up 4 bases and V 4 bases, and 8 bases lay outside the gene matches. The CDR3 DNA sequence: TGTGCCAGCAGCCTGGGACAGGGGGCACTAGGCTATGGCTACACCTTC. Residues: CASSLGQGALGYGYTF.

The J gene is TRBJ2-7, the V gene TRBV19, with a tentative D call TRBD1 (6 bases). CDR3 length: 13 residues. Germline values: CDR1 LNHDA, CDR2 SQIVND (reference sequence). The V end lost 1 base, the J end lost 6 bases, and 10 bases lay between the germline ends. CDR3 sequence (DNA): TGTGCCAGTAGTATAGCCCAGGGGTTCGAGCAGTACTTC. Protein: CASSIAQGFEQYF.

The chain uses TRBV14 and TRBJ2-3, with D possibly matching TRBD2 (7 bases). V was pared by 3 bases and J by 2 bases, with 21 bases between. Germline loops: CDR1 SGHDN, CDR2 FVKESK. The CDR3 sequence is 18 residues long. As DNA, the CDR3 is TGTGCCAGCAGCCAGGGCACCGGGGGGCCTACCATCACAGATACGCAGTATTTT. Its translation: CASSQGTGGPTITDTQYF. Looking up the rest from reference TRBV14 and TRBJ2-3 gives the full variable domain: EAGVTQFPSHSVIEKGQTVTLRCDPISGHDNLYWYRRVMGKEIKFLLHFVKESKQDESGMPNNRFLAERTGGTYSTLKVQPAELEDSGVYFCASSQGTGGPTITDTQYFGPGTRLTVL.

This chain connects TRBV6-4 to TRBJ2-5; the match to TRBD1 covers 10 bases. The CDR3 loop spans 19 amino acids. The J segment lost 5 bases and the V segment lost 7 bases, leaving 22 bases of the junction unmatched. Germline V gene data show CDR1 as MRHNA and CDR2 as SNTAGT. In DNA form, the CDR3 reads TGTGCCAGCAACATTTGGGCTGAAGGTGGGACAGGGGCCGGGGAGACCCAGTACTTC. Translated: CASNIWAEGGTGAGETQYF.

This clone was picked up one time. This chain joins TRBV5-4 and TRBJ1-2; D gene unclear. The CDR3 is 13 amino acids. In germline, CDR1 is SGHNT, CDR2 YYREEE (reference sequence). V lost 4 bases, J lost 8 bases, and 15 bases lay in between. The CDR3 loop is CASSTDVKSGYTF. CDR3 bases: TGTGCCAGCAGCACAGACGTAAAGAGCGGCTACACCTTC.

The chain carries TRBV12-3 or TRBV12-4 and TRBJ2-5; D possibly corresponds to TRBD2 (5 bases). This CDR3 is 13 amino acids long. V was cut by 7 bases and J by 4 bases, with 13 bases left in between. CDR3 region: CASIPPGRETQYF. CDR3 coding DNA: TGTGCCAGCATCCCTCCGGGGAGAGAGACCCAGTACTTC.

This clone was counted between two and nine times. The V and J genes are TRBV3-1 (or the pseudogene TRBV3-2) and TRBJ2-7, with 11 bases that match TRBD1. The CDR3 has 17 amino acids. Germline values: CDR1 LGHDT, CDR2 YNNKEL (reference sequence). Trimming at V came to 0 bases and at J to 0 bases, leaving 4 bases not matched to a gene. CDR3 in amino acids: CASSQERTGGDSYEQYF. CDR3 nucleotide sequence: TGTGCCAGCAGCCAAGAAAGGACAGGGGGCGACTCCTACGAGCAGTACTTC.

The chain uses TRBV7-9 and TRBJ1-6; 7 positions agree with TRBD1. The CDR3 is made up of 17 amino acids. CDR1 and CDR2 (germline): SEHNR, FQNEAQ (reference sequence). V was clipped by 1 base and J by 9 bases; unmatched bases: 12. The CDR3 region has the DNA TGTGCCAGCAGCTTAGAGGTCTCCAGGGGGTATGGTTCACCCCTCCACTTT. Translating gives CASSLEVSRGYGSPLHF.

The chain joins TRBV3-1 (or the pseudogene TRBV3-2) to TRBJ1-2, with D perhaps TRBD1 (5 bases). Germline CDR1 reads LGHDT; CDR2 reads YNNKEL (reference sequence). The CDR3 covers 15 residues. Trimming shortened V by 4 bases and J by 4 bases, and 16 bases separated the two germline ends. The CDR3 loop reads CASSPGTELSYGYTF. DNA for the CDR3: TGTGCCAGCAGCCCAGGGACTGAACTAAGCTATGGCTACACCTTC.

The chain is built from TRBV2 and TRBJ1-4; 9 nucleotides align to TRBD1. Germline V gene sequence: CDR1 SNHLY, CDR2 FYNNEI. The CDR3 runs 15 residues. V lost 4 bases and J lost 7; bases outside the gene matches: 7. The chain's CDR3 is CASSGQGGSGEKLFF. In DNA, the CDR3 is TGTGCCAGCAGTGGACAGGGGGGGAGCGGTGAAAAACTGTTTTTT. Together with reference TRBV2 and TRBJ1-4, the CDR3 gives the full variable domain: EPEVTQTPSHQVTQMGQEVILRCVPISNHLYFYWYRQILGQKVEFLVSFYNNEISEKSEIFDDQFSVERPDGSNFTLKIRSTKLEDSAMYFCASSGQGGSGEKLFFGSGTQLSVL.

The chain carries TRBV18 and TRBJ1-3; no firm D call. This CDR3 comprises 14 residues. The germline V gene encodes CDR1 KGHSH and CDR2 LQKENI. V lost 2 bases to trimming and J lost 4 bases, with 9 bases between them. Here the CDR3 reads CASSPAQRGNTIYF. In DNA form, the CDR3 reads TGTGCCAGCTCACCAGCCCAGAGGGGAAACACCATATATTTT.

The CDR3 here is CASSLVWASGNKSQYF. The CDR3 DNA sequence: TGTGCCAGCAGCTTAGTTTGGGCTAGCGGCAATAAGTCGCAGTACTTC. V gene TRBV7-9 combines with J gene TRBJ2-7, with TRBD2 identical over 7 bases. Germline V gene lookup returns CDR1 SEHNR and CDR2 FQNEAQ (reference sequence). Losses at the gene ends were 1 base for V and 9 bases for J; bases not matched to a gene: 15. This CDR3 comprises 16 residues. The full variable domain, in which reference TRBV7-9 and TRBJ2-7 provide the parts outside the CDR3, is DTGVSQNPRHKITKRGQNVTFRCDPISEHNRLYWYRQTLGQGPEFLTYFQNEAQLEKSRLLSDRFSAERPKGSFSTLEIQRTEQGDSAMYLCASSLVWASGNKSQYFGPGTRLTVT.

The sample holds a few counts of this clone. This chain connects TRBV30 to TRBJ2-7; tentative D call: TRBD2 (5 bases). This CDR3 is built from 12 residues. The germline gives CDR1 GTSNPN, CDR2 SVGIG (reference sequence). V lost 0 bases and J lost 6, with 9 bases in between. The CDR3 bases are TGTGCCTGGAGTGTACGCGGGTCCGAGCAGTACTTC. Its protein is CAWSVRGSEQYF. Together with reference TRBV30 and TRBJ2-7, the CDR3 gives the full variable domain: SQTIHQWPATLVQPVGSPLSLECTVEGTSNPNLYWYRQAAGRGLQLLFYSVGIGQISSEVPQNLSASRPQDRQFILSSKKLLLSDSGFYLCAWSVRGSEQYFGPGTRLTVT.

The chain uses TRBV10-3 and TRBJ2-1, with TRBD1 identical over 8 bases. The V and J ends lost 6 bases and 6 bases, in that order; junction bases with no gene match: 7. CDR1 is ENHRY and CDR2 is SYGVKD in the germline V gene. The CDR3 is made up of 14 amino acids. The CDR3, as DNA: TGTGCCATCAGACTGACAGGGGAGTTCAATGAGCAGTTCTTC. Its translation is CAIRLTGEFNEQFF.

The chain links TRBV19 to TRBJ2-7, with 10 positions matching TRBD2. CDR1 is LNHDA, CDR2 SQIVND, per germline (reference sequence). The CDR3 has 17 amino acids. Germline trimming cut 3 bases from V and 4 bases from J; bases unmatched to any gene: 12. The CDR3 loop reads CASSMFSGGTNRYEQYF. CDR3 bases: TGTGCCAGTAGTATGTTTAGCGGGGGGACGAACCGATACGAGCAGTACTTC.

The V and J genes are TRBV27 and TRBJ1-2, with D possibly matching TRBD1 (5 bases). The germline V and J ends were trimmed by 6 bases and 1 base, with 15 bases remaining between them. CDR1 and CDR2 from the germline V gene are MNHEY and SMNVEV (reference sequence). The CDR3 consists of 15 residues. CDR3 protein: CASSLSGYRNYGYTF. Here the CDR3 DNA reads TGTGCCAGCAGCCTGTCAGGGTACCGTAACTATGGCTACACCTTC.

This chain uses TRBV19 with TRBJ2-3, with D possibly being TRBD1 (6 bases). Germline V gives CDR1 LNHDA, CDR2 SQIVND (reference sequence). V was shortened by 5 bases and J by 6 bases, with 6 bases between the two germline ends. This CDR3 is 11 amino acids long. In DNA form, the CDR3 reads TGTGCCAGTAGTGACAGGGATACGCAGTATTTT. Residues: CASSDRDTQYF. Supplemented by reference TRBV19 and TRBJ2-3, the full variable domain reads DGGITQSPKYLFRKEGQNVTLSCEQNLNHDAMYWYRQDPGQGLRLIYYSQIVNDFQKGDIAEGYSVSREKKESFPLTVTSAQKNPTAFYLCASSDRDTQYFGPGTRLTVL.

Concerning this clone: One end of the junction varies from germline; a read error may be responsible. The V gene is TRBV28, the J gene TRBJ1-1; a weak D match, TRBD1 (6 bases). The germline V gene encodes CDR1 MDHEN and CDR2 SYDVKM. The CDR3 length is 14 residues. This CDR3 is CASSPHRAATEAFF. For the CDR3, the DNA is TGTGCCAGCAGTCCTCACAGGGCAGCCACTGAGGCTTTCTTT.

This rearrangement joins TRBV30 to TRBJ2-7; D perhaps matches TRBD2 (6 bases). The V and J ends lost 4 bases and 6 bases respectively, with 13 bases between them. This CDR3 is 12 amino acids long. Germline assignment: CDR1 GTSNPN and CDR2 SVGIG (reference sequence). The CDR3 region has the DNA TGTGCCTGGATGGGGGGTCCTGCCGAGCAGTACTTC. As protein: CAWMGGPAEQYF.

CDR3 sequence (DNA): TGTGCCAGTCGACTAGCGTTCGACACAGATACGCAGTATTTT. Its translation: CASRLAFDTDTQYF. The chain couples TRBV5-4 to TRBJ2-3; 8 nucleotides match TRBD2. Looked up from germline, CDR1 is SGHNT and CDR2 is YYREEE (reference sequence). The CDR3 covers 14 residues. V lost 8 bases and J lost 2; bases outside the gene matches: 7.

The chain uses TRBV28 and TRBJ1-3; D perhaps matches TRBD1 (5 bases). CDR1 and CDR2 from the germline V gene are MDHEN and SYDVKM. V lost 4 bases, J lost 2 bases, and 15 bases lay in between. This CDR3 contains 16 residues. Here the CDR3 reads CASSSGGWYAGNTIYF. CDR3 DNA: TGTGCCAGCAGTTCGGGGGGGTGGTATGCTGGAAACACCATATATTTT.